These T cell receptor beta chains were read from a single sample in a study of graft-versus-host responses after intestinal transplantation. Only in-frame clones appear in the TCRdb table, and some are missing; sequencing was by immunoSEQ multiplex PCR. The table records under 90,000 clones, 90% of them present only once. For these receptors, no antigen is known. This specimen was unstimulated CD8+ T cells sorted from spleen or lymph node cells, taken before transplant. The source is a human donor who was the organ donor for an intestinal transplant. CDR3s include the opening cysteine and the closing phenylalanine or tryptophan. The order of the fields is D gene, J gene, clone size, V gene, CDR3 DNA, CDR3 protein. A D gene is named only where the DNA matches it firmly. Not all rows give a size; the values are once, few, many and, for expanded clones, a class.

D: -; J: TRBJ1-1; size: -; V: TRBV30; DNA: TGTGCCTGGAATGTGATAGGGGAAGATGAAGCTTTCTTT; CDR3: CAWNVIGEDEAFF
D: TRBD1; J: TRBJ2-3; size: -; V: TRBV6-4; DNA: TGTGCCAGCAGTGAGGAGGGACAGGGGTCAGATACGCAGTATTTT; CDR3: CASSEEGQGSDTQYF
D: -; J: TRBJ1-1; size: -; V: TRBV27; DNA: TGTGCCAGCAGTCTCCCAGGACACAACACTGAAGCTTTCTTT; CDR3: CASSLPGHNTEAFF
D: TRBD1; J: TRBJ2-2; size: -; V: TRBV6-6; DNA: TGTGCCAGCAGTTCGGACAGGATGATCGGGGAGCTGTTTTTT; CDR3: CASSSDRMIGELFF
D: -; J: TRBJ2-2; size: -; V: TRBV5-6; DNA: TGTGCCAGCAGCACCAGCACCGGGGAGCTGTTTTTT; CDR3: CASSTSTGELFF
D: -; J: TRBJ1-6; size: -; V: TRBV10-1; DNA: TGCGCCCGCGGGAGCCCGTATAATTCACCCCTCCACTTT; CDR3: CARGSPYNSPLHF
D: -; J: TRBJ2-1; size: -; V: TRBV7-6; DNA: TGTGCCAGCAGCTTCTCAGGGGTCCGGTCCTACAATGAGCAGTTCTTC; CDR3: CASSFSGVRSYNEQFF
D: TRBD2; J: TRBJ2-3; size: few; V: TRBV28; DNA: TGTGCCAGCAGCCCACGGGGGGGAACAGATACGCAGTATTTT; CDR3: CASSPRGGTDTQYF
D: -; J: TRBJ1-5; size: -; V: TRBV30; DNA: TGTGCCTGGAGTGTTCAAGGGGTGGATCAGCCCCAGCATTTT; CDR3: CAWSVQGVDQPQHF
D: -; J: TRBJ1-1; size: -; V: TRBV11-2; DNA: TGTGCCAGCAACTGGGACACGAACACTGAAGCTTTCTTT; CDR3: CASNWDTNTEAFF
D: -; J: TRBJ1-2; size: once; V: TRBV9; DNA: TGTGCCAGCAGCGTACAGGGAAATGACGATGGTGGCTACACCTTC; CDR3: CASSVQGNDDGGYTF
D: -; J: TRBJ1-1; size: -; V: TRBV5-4; DNA: TGTGCCAGCAGCTTCGGAGGGGTGGAAGCTTTCTTT; CDR3: CASSFGGVEAFF
D: -; J: TRBJ2-1; size: -; V: TRBV7-9; DNA: TGTGCCAGCAGCCCTGTGGAGGGACGGTACAATGAGCAGTTCTTC; CDR3: CASSPVEGRYNEQFF